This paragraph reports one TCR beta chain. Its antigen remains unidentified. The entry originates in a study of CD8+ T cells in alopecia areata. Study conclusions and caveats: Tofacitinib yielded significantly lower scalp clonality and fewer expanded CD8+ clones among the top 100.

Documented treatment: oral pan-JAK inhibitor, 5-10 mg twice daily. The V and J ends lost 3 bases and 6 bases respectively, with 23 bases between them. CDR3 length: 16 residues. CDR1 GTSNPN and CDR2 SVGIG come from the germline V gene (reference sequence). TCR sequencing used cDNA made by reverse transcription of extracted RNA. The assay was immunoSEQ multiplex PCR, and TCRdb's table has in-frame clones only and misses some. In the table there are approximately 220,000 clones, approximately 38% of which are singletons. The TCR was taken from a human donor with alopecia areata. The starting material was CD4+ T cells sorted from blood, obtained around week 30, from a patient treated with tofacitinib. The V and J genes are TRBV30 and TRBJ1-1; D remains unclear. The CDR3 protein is CAWRDTLKGGWAEAFF. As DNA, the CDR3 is TGTGCCTGGAGGGATACGTTGAAGGGCGGATGGGCTGAAGCTTTCTTT. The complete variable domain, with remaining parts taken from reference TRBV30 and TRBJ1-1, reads SQTIHQWPATLVQPVGSPLSLECTVEGTSNPNLYWYRQAAGRGLQLLFYSVGIGQISSEVPQNLSASRPQDRQFILSSKKLLLSDSGFYLCAWRDTLKGGWAEAFFGQGTRLTVV.